This T cell receptor beta chain originates from a study of T-cell memory formation after mild COVID-19. The CDR3 totals 19 residues. Germline lookup yields CDR1 SGHDT and CDR2 YYEEEE. Trimming took 1 base from V and 6 from J, leaving 26 bases between them. General study results and limits: Contracting clones from day 15 to 85 showed balanced CD4/CD8; later expanders favored CD4+. The authors did not confirm SARS-CoV-2 specificity of second-wave clones peaking day 37. For contracting clones, CD4+ ones sat mainly in CM and EM, CD8+ in EMRA.

A few counts support this clonotype. Its cognate antigen is unknown. 5'RACE primed from the constant segment yielded TCR alpha and TCR beta cDNA libraries bearing sample barcodes and UMIs. MiXCR, applied by TCRdb to the 5' RACE reads, yields one record per CDR3 protein. Of hundreds of thousands of distinct CDR3 sequences listed, around 25% are singletons. Source material: PBMCs or a T cell subset sorted from them (not recorded which). The chain uses TRBV5-6 and TRBJ2-1, with TRBD1 as a possible D gene (7 bases). The sequence was obtained from an adult woman who had mild COVID-19 (a few samples of this study predate the infection). Cell type and time point are not known. This CDR3 reads CASSLWGLGSGGTGNEQFF. CDR3 nucleotide sequence: TGTGCCAGCAGCTTGTGGGGACTGGGGTCAGGGGGGACGGGCAATGAGCAGTTCTTC.